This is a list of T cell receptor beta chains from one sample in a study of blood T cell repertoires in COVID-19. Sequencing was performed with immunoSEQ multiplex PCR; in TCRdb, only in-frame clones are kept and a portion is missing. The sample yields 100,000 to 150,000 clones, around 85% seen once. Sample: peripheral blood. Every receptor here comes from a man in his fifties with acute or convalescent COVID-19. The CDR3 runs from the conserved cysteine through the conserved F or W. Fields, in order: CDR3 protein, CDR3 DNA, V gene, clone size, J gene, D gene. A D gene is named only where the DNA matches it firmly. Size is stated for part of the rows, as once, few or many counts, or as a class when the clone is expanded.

CDR3aa: CSVTGTGSYNEQFF
CDR3nt: TGCAGCGTCACCGGGACAGGCTCCTACAATGAGCAGTTCTTC
v_gene: TRBV29-1
abundance: -
j_gene: TRBJ2-1
d_gene: TRBD1

CDR3aa: CATSKASGRGTDTQYF
CDR3nt: TGTGCCACCAGTAAAGCGAGCGGGAGAGGCACAGATACGCAGTATTTT
v_gene: TRBV24-1
abundance: -
j_gene: TRBJ2-3
d_gene: TRBD2

CDR3aa: CASSKGDETQYF
CDR3nt: TGTGCCAGCAGCAAGGGGGACGAGACCCAGTACTTC
v_gene: TRBV6-5
abundance: -
j_gene: TRBJ2-5
d_gene: -

CDR3aa: CASSLHGQGDSPLHF
CDR3nt: TGCGCCAGCAGCTTGCACGGGCAGGGCGATTCACCCCTCCACTTT
v_gene: TRBV5-1
abundance: few
j_gene: TRBJ1-6
d_gene: -

CDR3aa: CASSSPSFGRYSGNTIYF
CDR3nt: TGTGCCAGCAGTTCGCCCTCCTTTGGCAGGTACTCTGGAAACACCATATATTTT
v_gene: TRBV28
abundance: -
j_gene: TRBJ1-3
d_gene: -

CDR3aa: CASSTSDRGEGQPQHF
CDR3nt: TGTGCCAGTAGTACGTCGGACAGGGGCGAAGGTCAGCCCCAGCATTTT
v_gene: TRBV19
abundance: -
j_gene: TRBJ1-5
d_gene: TRBD1

CDR3aa: CASSPPWGSSGNTIYF
CDR3nt: TGTGCCAGCTCACCACCGTGGGGCAGCTCTGGAAACACCATATATTTT
v_gene: TRBV18
abundance: once
j_gene: TRBJ1-3
d_gene: -

CDR3aa: CASSLMGGSSYNEQFF
CDR3nt: TGTGCCAGCAGCCTCATGGGGGGGAGCTCCTACAATGAGCAGTTCTTC
v_gene: TRBV7-8
abundance: -
j_gene: TRBJ2-1
d_gene: TRBD2

CDR3aa: CASSPLLTPRNEQFF
CDR3nt: TGTGCCAGCAGCCCACTCCTAACCCCTAGGAATGAGCAGTTCTTC
v_gene: TRBV7-9
abundance: -
j_gene: TRBJ2-1
d_gene: -

CDR3aa: CASTRAGETYNEQFF
CDR3nt: TGTGCCAGCACCAGAGCGGGAGAGACCTACAATGAGCAGTTCTTC
v_gene: TRBV7-8
abundance: -
j_gene: TRBJ2-1
d_gene: TRBD2

CDR3aa: CASSFNPSGANVLTF
CDR3nt: TGCGCCAGCAGCTTCAATCCCTCTGGGGCCAACGTCCTGACTTTC
v_gene: TRBV5-1
abundance: -
j_gene: TRBJ2-6
d_gene: -

CDR3aa: CASSLPGNYGYTF
CDR3nt: TGTGCCAGCAGTTTACCGGGTAACTATGGCTACACCTTC
v_gene: TRBV12-3/TRBV12-4
abundance: once
j_gene: TRBJ1-2
d_gene: -

CDR3aa: CASSLGGANTEAFF
CDR3nt: TGTGCCAGCAGCTTAGGTGGGGCGAACACTGAAGCTTTCTTT
v_gene: TRBV7-9
abundance: once
j_gene: TRBJ1-1
d_gene: -

CDR3aa: CASSDSGFMNTEAFF
CDR3nt: TGTGCCAGCAGTGATTCAGGGTTCATGAACACTGAAGCTTTCTTT
v_gene: TRBV6-1
abundance: -
j_gene: TRBJ1-1
d_gene: -

CDR3aa: CASSWSGANEQFF
CDR3nt: TGCGCCAGCAGCTGGAGTGGGGCAAATGAGCAGTTCTTC
v_gene: TRBV5-1
abundance: -
j_gene: TRBJ2-1
d_gene: -

CDR3aa: CASSPDWNTGELFF
CDR3nt: TGTGCCAGCAGCCCGGACTGGAACACCGGGGAGCTGTTTTTT
v_gene: TRBV7-3
abundance: -
j_gene: TRBJ2-2
d_gene: -

CDR3aa: CASSYQKTLNTGELFF
CDR3nt: TGTGCCAGCAGTTACCAAAAGACACTGAACACCGGGGAGCTGTTTTTT
v_gene: TRBV6-2/TRBV6-3
abundance: -
j_gene: TRBJ2-2
d_gene: -

CDR3aa: CASSLLAGPSSGYEQYF
CDR3nt: TGTGCCAGCAGCCTCCTAGCGGGGCCCTCCTCGGGGTACGAGCAGTACTTC
v_gene: TRBV9
abundance: -
j_gene: TRBJ2-7
d_gene: TRBD2

CDR3aa: CASSTRTGRYEQYF
CDR3nt: TGTGCCAGCAGTACCCGGACCGGGAGGTACGAGCAGTACTTC
v_gene: TRBV2
abundance: -
j_gene: TRBJ2-7
d_gene: TRBD2

CDR3aa: CASSQPPGLDPEQFF
CDR3nt: TGCGCCAGCAGCCAACCTCCGGGACTAGACCCTGAGCAGTTCTTC
v_gene: TRBV4-1
abundance: -
j_gene: TRBJ2-1
d_gene: TRBD2

CDR3aa: CASSRQGPGANVLTF
CDR3nt: TGTGCCAGCAGCCGGCAGGGTCCTGGGGCCAACGTCCTGACTTTC
v_gene: TRBV27
abundance: -
j_gene: TRBJ2-6
d_gene: -

CDR3aa: CASKLDRGHGETQYF
CDR3nt: TGTGCCAGCAAACTGGACAGGGGGCACGGAGAGACCCAGTACTTC
v_gene: TRBV2
abundance: few
j_gene: TRBJ2-5
d_gene: TRBD1

CDR3aa: CASRTGGNTGELFF
CDR3nt: TGTGCCAGCAGGACGGGGGGGAACACCGGGGAGCTGTTTTTT
v_gene: TRBV6-5
abundance: -
j_gene: TRBJ2-2
d_gene: TRBD2

CDR3aa: CASSQGAQTGWAEAFF
CDR3nt: TGCGCCAGCAGCCAAGGGGCCCAAACTGGTTGGGCTGAAGCTTTCTTT
v_gene: TRBV4-1
abundance: -
j_gene: TRBJ1-1
d_gene: -

CDR3aa: CASSSFQSSGGGFSYNEQFF
CDR3nt: TGTGCCAGCTCATCCTTTCAATCTAGCGGGGGGGGTTTCTCCTACAATGAGCAGTTCTTC
v_gene: TRBV18
abundance: -
j_gene: TRBJ2-1
d_gene: TRBD2

CDR3aa: CASSPRHSNTEAFF
CDR3nt: TGTGCCAGCAGTCCGAGACACTCGAACACTGAAGCTTTCTTT
v_gene: TRBV6-5
abundance: -
j_gene: TRBJ1-1
d_gene: -

CDR3aa: CASSLLQFTEAFF
CDR3nt: TGTGCCAGCAGCCTCCTCCAGTTCACTGAAGCTTTCTTT
v_gene: TRBV7-3
abundance: -
j_gene: TRBJ1-1
d_gene: -

CDR3aa: CASSFGLDTQYF
CDR3nt: TGTGCCAGCAGCTTTGGACTAGATACGCAGTATTTT
v_gene: TRBV5-6
abundance: -
j_gene: TRBJ2-3
d_gene: -

CDR3aa: CASSFRLAGAADTQYF
CDR3nt: TGTGCCAGCAGTTTCCGGCTAGCGGGAGCGGCAGATACGCAGTATTTT
v_gene: TRBV27
abundance: -
j_gene: TRBJ2-3
d_gene: TRBD2

CDR3aa: CASSQARDRGHATNEKLFF
CDR3nt: TGCGCCAGCAGCCAAGCCCGGGACAGGGGACATGCAACTAATGAAAAACTGTTTTTT
v_gene: TRBV4-1
abundance: -
j_gene: TRBJ1-4
d_gene: TRBD1

CDR3aa: CASSIRTAIGGTIYF
CDR3nt: TGTGCCAGTAGTATACGGACAGCCATTGGTGGCACCATATATTTT
v_gene: TRBV19
abundance: -
j_gene: TRBJ1-3
d_gene: -